This entry concerns a single TCR beta chain. The sample originates from a study of blood T cell repertoires in COVID-19. Whole-study context: PBMCs, B-cell-depleted T cells, or T cells provided the cDNA or gDNA that made up the material.

This CDR3 contains 13 residues. From germline, CDR1 is SQVTM and CDR2 ANQGSEA. The trim removed 4 bases at V and 2 bases at J, leaving 3 bases unmatched. Using immunoSEQ multiplex PCR, the repertoire was profiled, and TCRdb retains in-frame clones only, with some absent. The data hold 75,000 to 80,000 clones, with more than 80% observed a single time. The J gene is TRBJ1-1, the V gene TRBV29-1; 8 nucleotides match TRBD1. Material for sequencing was peripheral blood. The receptor comes from a woman aged 60-70 years with acute or convalescent COVID-19. The CDR3 sequence: CSVADRANTEAFF. The CDR3 nucleotides read TGCAGCGTTGCGGACAGGGCTAACACTGAAGCTTTCTTT.